This TCR beta chain is from a study of type 1 and type 2 diabetes patients. This clonotype was seen a handful of times. Genomic DNA was the PCR template. The TCR beta CDR3 region was amplified using 30 forward and 13 reverse primers. One entry per CDR3 protein, called by TCRdb with MiXCR from the multiplex PCR reads. This table holds some 250,000 distinct CDR3 sequences, 45% to 60% found once. The CDR3 spans 14 residues. V shed 1 base, J shed 6 bases, and the junction held 5 bases outside the gene matches. Germline assignment: CDR1 SGHDN and CDR2 FVKESK. The receptor comes from a man aged 18 to 29 with type 2 diabetes. The sample comprised peripheral blood mononuclear cells (PBMCs). V is TRBV14 and J is TRBJ1-1, with 7 bases that match TRBD1. DNA of the CDR3: TGTGCCAGCAGCCAAGCCAGGGGGAAACCTGAAGCTTTCTTT. This sequence encodes CASSQARGKPEAFF.